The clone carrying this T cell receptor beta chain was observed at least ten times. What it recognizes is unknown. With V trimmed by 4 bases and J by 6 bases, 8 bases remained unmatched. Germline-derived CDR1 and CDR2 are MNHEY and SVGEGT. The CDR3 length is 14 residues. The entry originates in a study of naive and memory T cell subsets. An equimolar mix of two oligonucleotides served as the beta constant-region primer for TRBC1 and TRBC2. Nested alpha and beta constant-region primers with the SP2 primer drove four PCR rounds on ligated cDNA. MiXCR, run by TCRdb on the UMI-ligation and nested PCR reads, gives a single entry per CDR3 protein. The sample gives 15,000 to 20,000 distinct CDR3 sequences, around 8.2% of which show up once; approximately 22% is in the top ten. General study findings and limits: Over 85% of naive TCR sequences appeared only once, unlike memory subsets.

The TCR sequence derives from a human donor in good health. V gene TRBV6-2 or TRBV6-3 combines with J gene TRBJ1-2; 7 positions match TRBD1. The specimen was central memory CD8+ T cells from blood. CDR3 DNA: TGTGCCAGCAGTTTCTTTGGGACAGCAGATGGCTACACCTTC. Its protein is CASSFFGTADGYTF.